The 10 T cell receptor beta chains reported below all come from one sample, sequenced in a study of blood T cell repertoires in COVID-19. Only in-frame clones appear in the TCRdb table, and some are missing; sequencing was by immunoSEQ multiplex PCR. In the table there are 250,000 to 300,000 clones, 80% to 90% of which are singletons. The sequenced sample was peripheral blood. The receptors stem from a woman aged 70 to 79 with acute or convalescent COVID-19.

This clone appeared once. V is TRBV2 and J is TRBJ2-4, with TRBD1 matching 11 bases. This CDR3 region has 14 residues. In germline, CDR1 is SNHLY, CDR2 FYNNEI. Trimming at V came to 6 bases and at J to 12 bases, leaving 10 bases not matched to a gene. DNA of the CDR3: TGTGCCAGCAGGGCCGGGACAGGGGGAACGGCTCAGTACTTC. Its translation is CASRAGTGGTAQYF. The variable domain in full, completed from reference TRBV2 and TRBJ2-4, reads EPEVTQTPSHQVTQMGQEVILRCVPISNHLYFYWYRQILGQKVEFLVSFYNNEISEKSEIFDDQFSVERPDGSNFTLKIRSTKLEDSAMYFCASRAGTGGTAQYFGAGTRLSVL.

V and J are TRBV7-3 and TRBJ2-5; TRBD2 matches 7 bases. CDR3 length: 13 amino acids. With V trimmed by 4 bases and J by 3 bases, 2 bases remained unmatched. Germline lookup yields CDR1 SGHTA and CDR2 FQGTGA. CDR3 residues: CASSWLAEETQYF. CDR3 nucleotide sequence: TGTGCCAGCAGCTGGCTAGCGGAAGAGACCCAGTACTTC.

This clone is a singleton in its sample. The V gene is TRBV4-2, the J gene TRBJ2-3, with 10 bases fitting TRBD2. This CDR3 has 16 residues. Unmatched junction bases numbered 5, after V lost 4 bases and J lost 1 base. Germline CDR1 and CDR2: LGHNA and YNFKEQ. CDR3 DNA: TGTGCCAGCAGCCTCATAGCGGGGGGCGGCACAGATACGCAGTATTTT. Translating it yields CASSLIAGGGTDTQYF.

The CDR3 sequence is CSVDWNRVGYTF. The CDR3 bases are TGCAGCGTTGACTGGAACAGGGTAGGCTACACCTTC. V usage is TRBV29-1 and J usage is TRBJ1-2; weak D call: TRBD1 (6 bases). Per germline, CDR1 SQVTM and CDR2 ANQGSEA. V was clipped by 3 bases and J by 8 bases, with 13 bases between them. This CDR3 spans 12 amino acids. The whole variable domain, filled in from reference TRBV29-1 and TRBJ1-2, reads SAVISQKPSRDICQRGTSLTIQCQVDSQVTMMFWYRQQPGQSLTLIATANQGSEATYESGFVIDKFPISRPNLTFSTLTVSNMSPEDSSIYLCSVDWNRVGYTFGSGTRLTVV.

The rearrangement links TRBV2 to TRBJ2-1; the D gene is possibly TRBD1 (6 bases). Germline values: CDR1 SNHLY, CDR2 FYNNEI. The length of the CDR3 is 14 residues. V lost 5 bases to trimming and J lost 3 bases, with 11 bases between them. CDR3 sequence reads: CASSQQGNYNEQFF. In DNA form, the CDR3 reads TGTGCCAGCAGTCAACAGGGAAACTACAATGAGCAGTTCTTC.

The V and J genes are TRBV2 and TRBJ1-2; the match to TRBD1 covers 9 bases. CDR3 size: 12 residues. The germline gives CDR1 SNHLY, CDR2 FYNNEI. Unmatched junction bases numbered 4, after V lost 7 bases and J lost 7 bases. The DNA of the CDR3 is TGTGCCAGCACTCAGGACAGGGGTGGCTACACCTTC. This encodes CASTQDRGGYTF.

The chain couples TRBV4-1 to TRBJ2-2; 11 bases are shared with TRBD1. Germline-derived CDR1 and CDR2 are MGHRA and YSYEKL. The CDR3 covers 15 residues. V gave up 8 bases and J gave up 3 bases; unmatched junction bases: 5. The CDR3, as DNA: TGCGCCAGCGCGAGGGGACAGGGGGACACCGGGGAGCTGTTTTTT. This encodes CASARGQGDTGELFF.

The chain combines TRBV5-4 with TRBJ1-1; no clear D gene. V lost 0 bases, J lost 1 base, and 10 bases lay in between. This CDR3 comprises 15 residues. From germline, CDR1 is SGHNT and CDR2 YYREEE (reference sequence). CDR3 coding DNA: TGTGCCAGCAGCTTGGACAGTCACCAGAACACTGAAGCTTTCTTT. Protein: CASSLDSHQNTEAFF.

This sequence joins TRBV6-5 and TRBJ2-3; D is ambiguous. This CDR3 contains 13 residues. Germline V gives CDR1 MNHEY, CDR2 SVGAGI. The V end lost 10 bases, the J end lost 1 base, and 12 bases lay between the germline ends. CDR3 region: CAIHSGGTDTQYF. The CDR3 region has the DNA TGTGCCATCCATTCTGGAGGCACAGATACGCAGTATTTT.

J is TRBJ2-1 and V is TRBV6-5, with D possibly TRBD2 on 5 matching bases. The CDR3 consists of 12 residues. Germline CDR1 is MNHEY and CDR2 is SVGAGI. Trimming cost V 5 bases and J 9 bases, with 11 bases left between them. CDR3 loop: CASSKAAGEQFF. Written as DNA, the CDR3 is TGTGCCAGCAGTAAGGCTGCGGGTGAGCAGTTCTTC.